This passage covers 7 T cell receptor beta chains from one sample sequenced in a study of blood T cell repertoires in COVID-19. Profiled with immunoSEQ multiplex PCR; TCRdb holds only in-frame clones, not every one. The repertoire holds around 200,000 clones, with less than 90% as singletons. The sample taken for sequencing was PBMCs or T cells enriched from blood (not recorded which). All receptors derive from a woman between 45 and 65 years old in a cohort exposed to, infected with or recovered from COVID-19 (not recorded which).

The CDR3 here is CASRLGGKQGSAFF. CDR3 bases: TGTGCAAGTCGCTTAGGTGGAAAACAGGGATCAGCTTTCTTT. This rearrangement joins TRBV12-2 to TRBJ1-1; the tabulated D call, TRBD1, remains unverified against the DNA. TRBV12-2 is described as a pseudogene. CDR3 length: 14 amino acids.

V gene TRBV7-2 combines with J gene TRBJ2-7; 9 nucleotides align to TRBD2. With 3 bases clipped from V and 1 base from J, the junction kept 4 bases outside the gene matches. The length of the CDR3 is 15 residues. Germline CDR1 SGHTA, CDR2 FQGNSA. CDR3 region: CASSLPAGGSYEQYF. For the CDR3, the DNA is TGTGCCAGCAGCTTGCCTGCGGGGGGGTCCTACGAGCAGTACTTC. Combining the CDR3 with reference TRBV7-2 and TRBJ2-7 gives the whole variable domain GAGVSQSPSNKVTEKGKDVELRCDPISGHTALYWYRQSLGQGLEFLIYFQGNSAPDKSGLPSDRFSAERTGGSVSTLTIQRTQQEDSAVYLCASSLPAGGSYEQYFGPGTRLTVT.

This clone was seen more than once but under ten times. The rearrangement links TRBV7-2 to TRBJ1-1, with no clear D. The V end lost 1 base, the J end lost 1 base, and 22 bases lay between the germline ends. Looked up from germline, CDR1 is SGHTA and CDR2 is FQGNSA. There are 19 residues in the CDR3. The CDR3 sequence: CASSLEFGSVRTENTEAFF. DNA of the CDR3: TGTGCCAGCAGCTTAGAATTCGGGTCGGTGCGAACCGAGAACACTGAAGCTTTCTTT.

J is TRBJ1-2 and V is TRBV7-9; TRBD1 is a possible D gene (6 bases). The CDR3 has 18 residues. V dropped 1 base and J dropped 6 bases, with 24 bases sitting between them. Looked up from germline, CDR1 is SEHNR and CDR2 is FQNEAQ (reference sequence). The CDR3 spells CASSLVLGHGRRGDGYTF. Written as DNA, the CDR3 is TGTGCCAGCAGCTTAGTCTTGGGACACGGACGAAGAGGAGATGGCTACACCTTC.

The V call is TRBV19, the J call TRBJ2-3, with 13 bases aligning to TRBD2. The CDR3 extends over 17 amino acids. CDR1 and CDR2 from the germline V gene are LNHDA and SQIVND (reference sequence). V was pared by 4 bases and J by 2 bases, with 6 bases of the junction left unmatched. The CDR3 here is CASSTLAGGPDTDTQYF. The CDR3 DNA is TGTGCCAGTAGTACACTAGCGGGGGGGCCGGACACAGATACGCAGTATTTT.

The gene calls are TRBV19 and TRBJ2-1; D possibly corresponds to TRBD1 (6 bases). This CDR3 region has 14 residues. From germline, CDR1 is LNHDA and CDR2 SQIVND (reference sequence). V was cut by 3 bases and J by 7 bases, with 13 bases left in between. The CDR3 spells CASSMVNTGNEQFF. In DNA form, the CDR3 reads TGTGCCAGTAGTATGGTTAACACAGGGAATGAGCAGTTCTTC.

This clone has only one observation. V usage is TRBV5-1 and J usage is TRBJ2-7; tentative D call: TRBD2 (5 bases). The CDR3 runs to 14 residues. With 0 bases removed from V and 6 bases from J, the gap between germline ends came to 13 bases. Germline V lookup: CDR1 SGHRS, CDR2 YFSETQ. The CDR3 DNA follows: TGCGCCAGCAGCTTGGATATGCGGGCGACCGAGCAGTACTTC. Its translation is CASSLDMRATEQYF.